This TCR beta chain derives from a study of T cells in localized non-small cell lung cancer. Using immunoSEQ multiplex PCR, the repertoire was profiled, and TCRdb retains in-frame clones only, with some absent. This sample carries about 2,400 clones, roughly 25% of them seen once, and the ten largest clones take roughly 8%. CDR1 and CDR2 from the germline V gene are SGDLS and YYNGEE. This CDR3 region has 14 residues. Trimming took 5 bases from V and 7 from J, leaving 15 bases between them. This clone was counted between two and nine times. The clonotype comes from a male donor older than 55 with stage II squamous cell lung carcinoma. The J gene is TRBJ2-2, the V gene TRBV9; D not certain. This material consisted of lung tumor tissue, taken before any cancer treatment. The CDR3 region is CASRPNGPLGELFF. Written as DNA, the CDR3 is TGTGCCAGCAGACCGAATGGACCGCTCGGGGAGCTGTTTTTT.